A selection of T cell receptor beta chains follows, all from one sample in a study of blood T cell repertoires in COVID-19. The method was immunoSEQ multiplex PCR; TCRdb's version includes in-frame clones alone and lacks a portion of them. The sample contains tens of thousands of clones, approximately 90% of which appear only once. The material sequenced was peripheral blood. These receptors were obtained from a human donor in a cohort sampled during active COVID-19. Both conserved end residues are part of each CDR3.

J: TRBJ2-6; V: TRBV6-1; CDR3: CASSYSGANVLTF
J: TRBJ2-2; V: TRBV10-1; CDR3: CASRAPDTGELFF
J: TRBJ2-7; V: TRBV13; CDR3: CASSSPGRYEQYF
J: TRBJ1-1; V: TRBV4-1; CDR3: CASSNRGLFQNTEAFF
J: TRBJ2-7; V: TRBV27; CDR3: CASSRRGAASYEQYF
J: TRBJ2-5; V: TRBV4-1; CDR3: CASSHPTRRVQETQYF
J: TRBJ2-2; V: TRBV6-5; CDR3: CASSYSIRGTGELFF
J: TRBJ2-4; V: TRBV7-2; CDR3: CASSLVEGNIQYF
J: TRBJ2-7; V: TRBV10-3; CDR3: CAIRSGGRTYEQYF
J: TRBJ2-1; V: TRBV7-9; CDR3: CASSSVGGGGNEQFF
J: TRBJ2-7; V: TRBV5-1; CDR3: CASSSEGGPYEQYF
J: TRBJ1-1; V: TRBV5-1; CDR3: CASSFTYSGGGEAFF